The present TCR beta chain was sequenced within a study of blood T cell repertoires in COVID-19. In the authors' methods: Reference gene primer amplification yielded estimated nucleated cell counts. Only in-frame clones appear in the TCRdb table, and some are missing; sequencing was by immunoSEQ multiplex PCR. V, J and clone size are taken as reported in that table, and D and trimming were inferred from the DNA itself. Here the sample spans around 300,000 clones, roughly 90% being singletons. This CDR3 contains 17 residues. From germline, CDR1 is SGHTA and CDR2 FQGNSA. After removal of 5 bases from V and 6 bases from J, the junction contained 14 bases not matched to a gene.

The J gene is TRBJ1-2, the V gene TRBV7-2, with 11 bases lining up with TRBD1. This receptor was identified in a woman in her twenties or thirties with COVID-19, enrolled during active disease. The material sequenced was peripheral blood. The CDR3 is CASSPPPGQGVRNGYTF. In nucleotides, the CDR3 is TGTGCCAGCAGCCCACCTCCGGGACAGGGGGTTCGAAATGGCTACACCTTC.